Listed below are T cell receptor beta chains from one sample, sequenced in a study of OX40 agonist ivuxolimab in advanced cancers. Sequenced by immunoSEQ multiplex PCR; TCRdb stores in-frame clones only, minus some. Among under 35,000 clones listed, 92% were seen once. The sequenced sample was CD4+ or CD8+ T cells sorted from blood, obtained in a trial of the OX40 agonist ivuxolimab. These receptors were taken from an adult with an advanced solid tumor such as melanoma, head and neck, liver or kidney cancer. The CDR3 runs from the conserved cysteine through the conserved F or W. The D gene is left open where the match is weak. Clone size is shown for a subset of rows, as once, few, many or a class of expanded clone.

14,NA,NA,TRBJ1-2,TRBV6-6,TGTGCCAGCAGTTACTCGACGGGGACGGCCGGCTACACCTTC,CASSYSTGTAGYTF
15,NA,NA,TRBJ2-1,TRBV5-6,TGTGCCAGCAGCTTGTCCCTAGTATCCTACAATGAGCAGTTCTTC,CASSLSLVSYNEQFF
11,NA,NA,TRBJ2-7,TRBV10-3,TGTGCCATTTCAGGACACTACGAGCAGTACTTC,CAISGHYEQYF
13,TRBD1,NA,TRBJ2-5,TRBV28,TGTGCCAGCAGTTCCACAGGGGAAGAGACCCAGTACTTC,CASSSTGEETQYF
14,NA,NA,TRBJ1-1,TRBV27,TGTGCCAGCAGTCTAGCCCGGGCCAACACTGAAGCTTTCTTT,CASSLARANTEAFF
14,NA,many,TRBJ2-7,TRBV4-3,TGCGCCAGCAGCCAAGATCTGGTCGGATACGAGCAGTACTTC,CASSQDLVGYEQYF
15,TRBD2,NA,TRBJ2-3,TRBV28,TGTGCCAGCAGTATTAGCGGGAGGAGCACAGATACGCAGTATTTT,CASSISGRSTDTQYF
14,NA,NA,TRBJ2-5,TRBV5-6,TGTGCCAGCAGGACTACCGACAGGTGGGAGACCCAGTACTTC,CASRTTDRWETQYF
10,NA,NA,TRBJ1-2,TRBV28,TGTGCCAGCAGTTCCTATGGCTACACCTTC,CASSSYGYTF
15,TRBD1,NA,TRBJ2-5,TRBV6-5,TGTGCCAGCAGTTACGGCCAGGGGGCGGGAGAGACCCAGTACTTC,CASSYGQGAGETQYF
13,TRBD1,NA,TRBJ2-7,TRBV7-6,TGTGCCAGCAGCCCGGGACAGATCTACGAGCAGTACTTC,CASSPGQIYEQYF
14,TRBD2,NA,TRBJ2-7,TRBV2,TGTGCCAGCAGTGAAAGGGGACTAGCCTACGAGCAGTACTTC,CASSERGLAYEQYF
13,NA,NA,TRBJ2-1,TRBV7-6,TGTGCCAGCAGCAATGCCCCTCGCAATGAGCAGTTCTTC,CASSNAPRNEQFF
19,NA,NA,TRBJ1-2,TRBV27,TGTGCCAGCAGTTTATCGAAGTTTTCAGGTTTGACCGACGTCTATGGCTACACCTTC,CASSLSKFSGLTDVYGYTF
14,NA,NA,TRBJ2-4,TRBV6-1,TGTGCCACCCACCATAGAGAGTCCAAAAACATTCAGTACTTC,CATHHRESKNIQYF
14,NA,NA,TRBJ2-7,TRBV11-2,TGTGCCAGCAGCTTAGCGTCGTCAGGGAACGAGCAGTACTTC,CASSLASSGNEQYF
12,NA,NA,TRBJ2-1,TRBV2,TGTGCCAGCAGTGAAAGGGGAATCAGGCAGTTCTTC,CASSERGIRQFF
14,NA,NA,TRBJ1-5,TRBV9,TGTGCCAGCAGCGCGCGGGGAGCCAATCAGCCCCAGCATTTT,CASSARGANQPQHF
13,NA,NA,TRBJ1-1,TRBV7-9,TGTGCCAGCAGCTTATTGGGCCCGGCTGAAGCTTTCTTT,CASSLLGPAEAFF
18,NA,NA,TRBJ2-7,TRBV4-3,TGCGCCAGCAGCCAATCTTGGGCAGAAGAAGAAGGAGACTACGAGCAGTACTTC,CASSQSWAEEEGDYEQYF
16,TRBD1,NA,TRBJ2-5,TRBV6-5,TGTGCCAGCAGTTACAGGGACAGGGGCTACCAAGAGACCCAGTACTTC,CASSYRDRGYQETQYF
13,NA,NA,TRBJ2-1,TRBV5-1,TGCGCCAGCAGCATGAAACCTGGGGATGAGCAGTTCTTC,CASSMKPGDEQFF
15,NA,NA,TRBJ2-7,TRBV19,TGTGCCAGTAGAAAACAGGGAAGGAGCTCCTACGAGCAGTACTTC,CASRKQGRSSYEQYF
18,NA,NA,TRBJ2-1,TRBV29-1,TGCAGCGGGAAGGGACAGGGGGATAGCGGGAGGGCCGCGTATGAGCAGTTCTTC,CSGKGQGDSGRAAYEQFF
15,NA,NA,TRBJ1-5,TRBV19,TGTGCCAGTAGCTATCTTGATGGGGGAGTTCAGCCCCAGCATTTT,CASSYLDGGVQPQHF
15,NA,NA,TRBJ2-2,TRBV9,TGTGCCAGCAGCCCAGTCGAGAGGGTCGGGGGGGAGCTGTTTTTT,CASSPVERVGGELFF
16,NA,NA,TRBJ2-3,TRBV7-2,TGTGCCAGCAGCTTAGGTGTCGAGGTCCGAGAGGATACGCAGTATTTT,CASSLGVEVREDTQYF
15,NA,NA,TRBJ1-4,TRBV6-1,TGTGCCAGCAGTGAAACAAGGGGAGTAAGTGAAAAACTGTTTTTT,CASSETRGVSEKLFF
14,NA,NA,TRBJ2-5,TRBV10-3,TGTGCCATCAGTGAAGAAAACAGGAAAGAGACCCAGTACTTC,CAISEENRKETQYF
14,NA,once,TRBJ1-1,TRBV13,TGTGCCAGCAGTCTTCTTCAGGGGAACACTGAAGCTTTCTTT,CASSLLQGNTEAFF
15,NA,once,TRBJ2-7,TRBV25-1,TGTGCCAGCAGTGAAAATTGGCCAGGGGGGATAGAGCAGTACTTC,CASSENWPGGIEQYF
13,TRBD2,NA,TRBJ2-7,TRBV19,TGTGCCAGTAGCCTCCGGGGGGCCTACGAGCAGTACTTC,CASSLRGAYEQYF
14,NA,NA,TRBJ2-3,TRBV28,TGTGCCAGCAGCGACTCTCATAGCACAGATACGCAGTATTTT,CASSDSHSTDTQYF
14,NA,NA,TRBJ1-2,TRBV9,TGTGCCAGCAGCGTGGAAGGGTACTCCTATGGCTACACCTTC,CASSVEGYSYGYTF
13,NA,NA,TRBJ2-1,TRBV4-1,TGCGCCAGCAGCCATACGGGAGTAAGTGAGCAGTTCTTC,CASSHTGVSEQFF
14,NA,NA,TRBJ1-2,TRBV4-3,TGCGCCAGCAGCCAGGCCAGGGGTAACTATGGCTACACCTTC,CASSQARGNYGYTF
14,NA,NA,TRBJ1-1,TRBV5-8,TGTGCCAGCAGCTTCGGCCCTGGGAACACTGAAGCTTTCTTT,CASSFGPGNTEAFF
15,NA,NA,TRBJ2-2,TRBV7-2,TGTGCCAGCAGCAATCCGGGACATCTCACCGGGGAGCTGTTTTTT,CASSNPGHLTGELFF
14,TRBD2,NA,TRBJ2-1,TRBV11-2,TGTGCCAGCAGCTACTCCGGGACTAGTTATGAGCAGTTCTTC,CASSYSGTSYEQFF
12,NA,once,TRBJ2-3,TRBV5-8,TGTGCCAGCAGCTGGACCACAGATACGCAGTATTTT,CASSWTTDTQYF
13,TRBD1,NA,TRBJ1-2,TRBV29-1,TGCAGCGTACTAAAGACAGGGTCCTATGGCTACACCTTC,CSVLKTGSYGYTF
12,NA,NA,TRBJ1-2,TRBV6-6,TGTGCCAGCAGTTACTCCCTCCCCGTTGGGACCTTC,CASSYSLPVGTF
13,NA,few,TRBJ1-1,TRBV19,TGTGCCAGTAGTACTACAGGGAACACTGAAGCTTTCTTT,CASSTTGNTEAFF
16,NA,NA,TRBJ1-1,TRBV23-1,TGCGCCAGCAGGGGGGGGAGGGGCGATCAGGGCACTGAAGCTTTCTTT,CASRGGRGDQGTEAFF
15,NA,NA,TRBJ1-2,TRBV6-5,TGTGCCAGCAGTATTGGACAGACAGCTAACTATGGCTACACCTTC,CASSIGQTANYGYTF
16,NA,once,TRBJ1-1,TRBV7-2,TGTGCCAGCAGCTTGGGGAGGGCTGGGGCGAACACTGAAGCTTTCTTT,CASSLGRAGANTEAFF
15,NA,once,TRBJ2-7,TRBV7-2,TGTGCCAGCAGCTTAGTCCTAGGGGCCGACTACGAGCAGTACTTC,CASSLVLGADYEQYF
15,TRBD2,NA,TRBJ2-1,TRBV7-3,TGTGCCAGCAGACTCCTAGCGGGATTCTACAATGAGCAGTTCTTC,CASRLLAGFYNEQFF
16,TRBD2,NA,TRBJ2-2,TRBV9,TGTGCCAGCAGCGTAGCAAGCGGGAGCAGGACCGGGGAGCTGTTTTTT,CASSVASGSRTGELFF
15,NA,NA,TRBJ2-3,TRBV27,TGTGCCAGCAGCTTACTAGCTGTGGCCTGGGATACGCAGTATTTT,CASSLLAVAWDTQYF
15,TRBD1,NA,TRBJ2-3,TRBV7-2,TGTGCCAGCAGTTACCGGGACAGGGTTGCAGATACGCAGTATTTT,CASSYRDRVADTQYF
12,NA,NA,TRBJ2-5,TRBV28,TGTGCCAGCAGTCCTTCCCGGGAGACCCAGTACTTC,CASSPSRETQYF
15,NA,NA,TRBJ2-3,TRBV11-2,TGTGCCAGCAGCTTAGCCGGGAGCGTGTACGTTTCGCAGTATTTT,CASSLAGSVYVSQYF
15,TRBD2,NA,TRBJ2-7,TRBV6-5,TGTGCCAGCAGAACTACTAGCGGGAGTAGCTACGAGCAGTACTTC,CASRTTSGSSYEQYF
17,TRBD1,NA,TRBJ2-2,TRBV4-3,TGCGCCAGCAGCCATGCCGAGAGACAGGGGGCAGGCGGGGAGCTGTTTTTT,CASSHAERQGAGGELFF
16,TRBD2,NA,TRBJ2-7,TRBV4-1,TGCGCCAGCAGCCAAGGAGGACTAGTGGTATCCTACGAGCAGTACTTC,CASSQGGLVVSYEQYF